These T cell receptor beta chains were read from a single sample in a study of T cells after yellow fever vaccination. TCRdb independently ran MiXCR on the 5' RACE reads; one entry per CDR3 protein. The sample contains hundreds of thousands of distinct CDR3 sequences, under 20% of which appear only once. Sequencing was performed on PBMCs, taken before the yellow fever booster vaccination. The receptor set was obtained from a man aged 18 to 35 who received the YFV17D yellow fever vaccine. CDR3s include the opening cysteine and the closing phenylalanine or tryptophan. Each record gives: clone size, J gene, D gene, V gene, CDR3 protein, CDR3 DNA. A D gene is named only where the DNA matches it firmly. Not every row has a clone size; where given, it reads once, few, many or a size class.

few TRBJ2-1 - TRBV4-3 CASSQEQTYNEQFF TGCGCCAGCAGCCAAGAACAGACCTACAATGAGCAGTTCTTC
few TRBJ2-6 - TRBV5-5 CASSLVLPGANVLTF TGTGCCAGCAGCTTAGTACTCCCTGGGGCCAACGTCCTGACTTTC
- TRBJ2-4 - TRBV5-1 CASSLAGDGIQYF TGCGCCAGCAGCTTGGCCGGGGATGGCATTCAGTACTTC
few TRBJ2-1 TRBD2 TRBV7-2 CASSTSGLAGRGHEQFF TGTGCCAGCAGCACCAGCGGACTAGCGGGGCGCGGGCATGAGCAGTTCTTC
few TRBJ2-5 TRBD2 TRBV6-5 CASSLGLAMETQYF TGTGCCAGCAGTTTGGGACTAGCGATGGAGACCCAGTACTTC
many TRBJ2-3 TRBD1 TRBV7-9 CASSPGTDFSTDTQYF TGTGCCAGCAGCCCTGGGACAGACTTTAGCACAGATACGCAGTATTTT
few TRBJ2-3 - TRBV24-1 CATSGVTGQGGTDTQYF TGTGCCACCAGTGGCGTAACAGGGCAAGGAGGCACAGATACGCAGTATTTT
- TRBJ2-1 - TRBV7-2 CASSLVPVYNEQFF TGTGCCAGCAGCTTAGTCCCCGTTTACAATGAGCAGTTCTTC
- TRBJ2-5 - TRBV10-2 CASSESGGPLETQYF TGCGCCAGCAGTGAGTCTGGGGGCCCCCTGGAGACCCAGTACTTC
- TRBJ2-7 TRBD2 TRBV5-1 CASSLGLAGDSYEQYF TGCGCCAGCAGCTTGGGTCTAGCGGGGGACTCCTACGAGCAGTACTTC
- TRBJ1-2 TRBD1 TRBV29-1 CSVAGTGNYGYTF TGCAGCGTGGCCGGGACAGGGAACTATGGCTACACCTTC
- TRBJ2-1 - TRBV10-3 CAAAGSGGIGEQFF TGTGCCGCCGCGGGTTCCGGGGGCATCGGTGAGCAGTTCTTC
few TRBJ2-5 - TRBV20-1 CSARVGGLETQYF TGCAGTGCTAGAGTTGGAGGGTTAGAGACCCAGTACTTC
few TRBJ1-5 - TRBV6-2/TRBV6-3 CASRTDLYQPQHF TGTGCCAGCAGAACGGACCTCTATCAGCCCCAGCATTTT
- TRBJ2-1 TRBD1 TRBV14 CASSRGGQSSYNEQFF TGTGCCAGCAGCCGAGGGGGACAGAGCTCCTACAATGAGCAGTTCTTC
few TRBJ1-4 - TRBV4-3 CASSQERPATNEKLFF TGCGCCAGCAGCCAAGAACGTCCGGCAACTAATGAAAAACTGTTTTTT
- TRBJ2-3 - TRBV6-5 CASSYDRLERTDTQYF TGTGCCAGCAGTTACGATCGACTAGAACGCACAGATACGCAGTATTTT